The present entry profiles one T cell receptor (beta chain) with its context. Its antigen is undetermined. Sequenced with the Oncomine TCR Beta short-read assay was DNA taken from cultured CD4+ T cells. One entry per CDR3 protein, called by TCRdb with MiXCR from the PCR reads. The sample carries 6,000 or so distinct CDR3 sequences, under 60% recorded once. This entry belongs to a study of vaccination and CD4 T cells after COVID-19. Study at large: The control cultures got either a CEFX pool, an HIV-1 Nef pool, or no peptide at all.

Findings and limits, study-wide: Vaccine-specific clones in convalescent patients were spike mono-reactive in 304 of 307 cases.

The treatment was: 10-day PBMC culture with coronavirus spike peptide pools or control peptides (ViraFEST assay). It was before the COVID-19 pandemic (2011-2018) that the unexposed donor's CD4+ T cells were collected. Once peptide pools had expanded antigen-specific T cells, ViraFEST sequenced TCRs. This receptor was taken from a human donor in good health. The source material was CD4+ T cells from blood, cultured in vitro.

Here the CDR3 DNA reads TGTGCCAGCAGCTTAGCTTCGGGGGGCAATCAGCCCCAGCATTTT. Translating it yields CASSLASGGNQPQHF. V is TRBV7-9 and J is TRBJ1-5, with a weak D call TRBD1 (5 bases). The CDR3 consists of 15 residues. V was shortened by 0 bases and J by 2 bases, with 8 bases between the two germline ends. Per germline, CDR1 SEHNR and CDR2 FQNEAQ (reference sequence).